This T cell receptor beta chain came from a study of blood T cell repertoires in COVID-19. Study at large: From T cells, B-cell-depleted T cells, or PBMCs came the material, which was cDNA or gDNA.

CDR1 SGHRS and CDR2 YFSETQ come from the germline V gene. V lost 1 base to trimming and J lost 4 bases; unmatched junction nucleotides: 8. This CDR3 contains 16 residues. Method: immunoSEQ multiplex PCR; TCRdb's copy keeps in-frame clones and lacks some. The sample records approximately 190,000 clones, around 84% being singletons. This TCR derives from a human donor in a cohort sampled during active COVID-19. Sequencing input: peripheral blood. This chain uses TRBV5-1 with TRBJ1-2; TRBD1 matches 9 bases. This CDR3 reads CASSLLGQGNTYGYTF. CDR3 nucleotides: TGCGCCAGCAGCTTGTTGGGACAGGGTAATACCTATGGCTACACCTTC.